This T cell receptor (beta chain) was recovered during a study of Graves' ophthalmopathy and Graves' hyperthyroidism. Amplified material comprised TCR beta CDR3 regions derived from RNA transcripts. RT-PCR in the first round used HTBI primers; a second-round multiplex PCR followed. Each CDR3 protein gets one entry after TCRdb re-called the multiplex PCR reads with MiXCR. This table holds roughly 500,000 distinct CDR3 sequences, 14% found once. This clonotype appeared many times. The V end lost 10 bases, the J end lost 4 bases, and 13 bases lay between the germline ends. Germline V gene sequence: CDR1 MNHEY, CDR2 SMNVEV (reference sequence). The CDR3 runs 12 residues.

Sequencing was carried out using blood. This clonotype was sampled from a woman aged 25-40 years with Graves' ophthalmopathy. V gene TRBV27 combines with J gene TRBJ1-1; D not certain. DNA of the CDR3: TGTGCCACCTTTAAGGGTCTCACTGAAGCTTTCTTT. Its protein is CATFKGLTEAFF.